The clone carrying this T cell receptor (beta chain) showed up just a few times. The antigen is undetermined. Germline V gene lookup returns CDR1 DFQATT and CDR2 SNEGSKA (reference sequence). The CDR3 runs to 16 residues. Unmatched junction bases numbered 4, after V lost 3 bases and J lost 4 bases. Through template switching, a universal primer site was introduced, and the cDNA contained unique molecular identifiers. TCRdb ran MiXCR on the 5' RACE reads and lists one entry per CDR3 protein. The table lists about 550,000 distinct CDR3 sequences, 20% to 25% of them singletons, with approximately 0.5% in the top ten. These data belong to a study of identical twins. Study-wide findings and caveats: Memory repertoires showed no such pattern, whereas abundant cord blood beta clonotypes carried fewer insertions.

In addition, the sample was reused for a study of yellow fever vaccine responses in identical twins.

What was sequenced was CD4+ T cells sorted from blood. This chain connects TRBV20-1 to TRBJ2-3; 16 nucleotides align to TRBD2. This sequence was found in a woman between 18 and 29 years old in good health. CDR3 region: CSASPGTSGRADTQYF. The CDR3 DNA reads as TGCAGTGCTAGCCCCGGGACTAGCGGGAGGGCAGATACGCAGTATTTT.